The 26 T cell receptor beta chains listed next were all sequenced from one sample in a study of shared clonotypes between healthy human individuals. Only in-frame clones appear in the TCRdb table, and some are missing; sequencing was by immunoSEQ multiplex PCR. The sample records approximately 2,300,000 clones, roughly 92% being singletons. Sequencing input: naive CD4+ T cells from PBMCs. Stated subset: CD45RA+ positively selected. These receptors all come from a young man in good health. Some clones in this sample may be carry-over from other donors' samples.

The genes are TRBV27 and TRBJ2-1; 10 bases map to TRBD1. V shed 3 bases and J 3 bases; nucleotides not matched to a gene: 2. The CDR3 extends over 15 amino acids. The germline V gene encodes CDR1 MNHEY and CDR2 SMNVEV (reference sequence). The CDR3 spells CASSFGTGVYNEQFF. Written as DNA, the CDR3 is TGTGCCAGCAGTTTCGGGACAGGGGTCTACAATGAGCAGTTCTTC.

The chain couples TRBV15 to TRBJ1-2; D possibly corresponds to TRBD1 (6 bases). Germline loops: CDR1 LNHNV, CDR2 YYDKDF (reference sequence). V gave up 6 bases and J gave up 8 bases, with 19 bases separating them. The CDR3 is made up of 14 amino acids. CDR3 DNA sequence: TGTGCCACCAGTCCCGGACCGAGGGGGGACGGCTACACCTTC. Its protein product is CATSPGPRGDGYTF. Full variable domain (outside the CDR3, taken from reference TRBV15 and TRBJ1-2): DAMVIQNPRYQVTQFGKPVTLSCSQTLNHNVMYWYQQKSSQAPKLLFHYYDKDFNNEADTPDNFQSRRPNTSFCFLDIRSPGLGDTAMYLCATSPGPRGDGYTFGSGTRLTVV.

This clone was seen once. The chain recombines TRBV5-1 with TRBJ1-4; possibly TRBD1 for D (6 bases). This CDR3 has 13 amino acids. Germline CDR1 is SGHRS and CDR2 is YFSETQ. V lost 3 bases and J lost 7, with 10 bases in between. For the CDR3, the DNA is TGCGCCAGCAGCTCGGGGGCTTTTGAAAAACTGTTTTTT. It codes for CASSSGAFEKLFF.

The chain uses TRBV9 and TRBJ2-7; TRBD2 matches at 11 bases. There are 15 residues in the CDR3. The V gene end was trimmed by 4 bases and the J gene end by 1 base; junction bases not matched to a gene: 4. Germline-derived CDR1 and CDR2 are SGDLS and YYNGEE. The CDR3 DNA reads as TGTGCCAGCAGCCCCGGACTAGCGGGTTCCTACGAGCAGTACTTC. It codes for CASSPGLAGSYEQYF.

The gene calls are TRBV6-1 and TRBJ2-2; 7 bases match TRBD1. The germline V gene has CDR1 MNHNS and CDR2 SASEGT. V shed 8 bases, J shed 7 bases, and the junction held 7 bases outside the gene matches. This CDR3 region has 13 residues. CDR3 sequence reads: CASQGQVVGELFF. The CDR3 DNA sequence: TGTGCCAGCCAAGGACAGGTCGTCGGGGAGCTGTTTTTT.

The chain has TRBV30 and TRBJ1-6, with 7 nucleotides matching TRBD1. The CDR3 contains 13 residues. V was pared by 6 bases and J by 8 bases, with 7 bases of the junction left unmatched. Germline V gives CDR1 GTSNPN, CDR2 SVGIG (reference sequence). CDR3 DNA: TGTGCCTGCCGGGACAGCAAATATTCACCCCTCCACTTT. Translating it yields CACRDSKYSPLHF.

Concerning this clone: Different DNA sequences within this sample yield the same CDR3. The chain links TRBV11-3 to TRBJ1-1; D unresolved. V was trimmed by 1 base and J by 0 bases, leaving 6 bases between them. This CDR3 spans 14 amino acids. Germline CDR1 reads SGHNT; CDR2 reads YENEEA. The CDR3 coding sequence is TGTGCCAGCAGCTTAGGCGGGGTGAACACTGAAGCTTTCTTT. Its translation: CASSLGGVNTEAFF.

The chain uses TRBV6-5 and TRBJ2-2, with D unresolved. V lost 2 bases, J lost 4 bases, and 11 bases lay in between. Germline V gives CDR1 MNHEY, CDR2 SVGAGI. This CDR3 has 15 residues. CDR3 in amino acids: CASSYHGVSTGELFF. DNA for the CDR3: TGTGCCAGCAGTTACCACGGAGTGAGCACCGGGGAGCTGTTTTTT.

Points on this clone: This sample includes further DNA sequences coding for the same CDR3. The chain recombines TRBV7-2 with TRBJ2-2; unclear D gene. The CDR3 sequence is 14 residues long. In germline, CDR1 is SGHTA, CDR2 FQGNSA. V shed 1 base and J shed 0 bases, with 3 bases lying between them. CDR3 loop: CASSLDPNTGELFF. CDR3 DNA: TGTGCCAGCAGCTTAGACCCGAACACCGGGGAGCTGTTTTTT.

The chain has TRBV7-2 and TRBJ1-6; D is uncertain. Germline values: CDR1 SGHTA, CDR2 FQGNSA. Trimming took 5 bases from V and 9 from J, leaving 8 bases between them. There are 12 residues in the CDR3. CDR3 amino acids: CASSTMGSPLHF. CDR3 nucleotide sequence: TGTGCCAGCAGCACTATGGGTTCACCCCTCCACTTT.

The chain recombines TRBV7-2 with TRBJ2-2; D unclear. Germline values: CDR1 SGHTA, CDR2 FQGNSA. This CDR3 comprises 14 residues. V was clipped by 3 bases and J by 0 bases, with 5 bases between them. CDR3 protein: CASSFRTNTGELFF. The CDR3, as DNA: TGTGCCAGCAGCTTCAGGACGAACACCGGGGAGCTGTTTTTT.

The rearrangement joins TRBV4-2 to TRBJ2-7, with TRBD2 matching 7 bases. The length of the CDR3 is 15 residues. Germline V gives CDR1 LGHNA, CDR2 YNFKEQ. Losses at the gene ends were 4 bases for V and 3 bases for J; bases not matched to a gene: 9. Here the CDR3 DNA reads TGTGCCAGCAGCCCCCTCGCGGGAGAAGGCTACGAGCAGTACTTC. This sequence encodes CASSPLAGEGYEQYF.

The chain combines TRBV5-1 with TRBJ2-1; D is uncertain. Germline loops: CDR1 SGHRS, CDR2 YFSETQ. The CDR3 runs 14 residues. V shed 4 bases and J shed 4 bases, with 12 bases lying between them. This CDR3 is CASSLSGRYNEQFF. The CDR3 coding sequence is TGCGCCAGCAGCCTTTCAGGACGTTACAATGAGCAGTTCTTC. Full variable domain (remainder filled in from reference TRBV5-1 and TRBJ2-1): KAGVTQTPRYLIKTRGQQVTLSCSPISGHRSVSWYQQTPGQGLQFLFEYFSETQRNKGNFPGRFSGRQFSNSRSEMNVSTLELGDSALYLCASSLSGRYNEQFFGPGTRLTVL.

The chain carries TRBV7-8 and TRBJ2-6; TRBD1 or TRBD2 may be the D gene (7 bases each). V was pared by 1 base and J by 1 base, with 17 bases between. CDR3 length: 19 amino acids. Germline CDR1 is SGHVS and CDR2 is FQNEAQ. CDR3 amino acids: CASSLGVRRGGSGANVLTF. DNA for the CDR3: TGTGCCAGCAGCTTAGGTGTCCGCAGGGGGGGATCTGGGGCCAACGTCCTGACTTTC. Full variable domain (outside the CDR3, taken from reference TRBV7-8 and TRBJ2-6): GAGVSQSPRYKVAKRGQDVALRCDPISGHVSLFWYQQALGQGPEFLTYFQNEAQLDKSGLPSDRFFAERPEGSVSTLKIQRTQQEDSAVYLCASSLGVRRGGSGANVLTFGAGSRLTVL.

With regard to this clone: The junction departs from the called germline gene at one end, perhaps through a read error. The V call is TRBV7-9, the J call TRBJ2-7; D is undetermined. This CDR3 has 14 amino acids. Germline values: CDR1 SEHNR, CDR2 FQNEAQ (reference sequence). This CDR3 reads CASSAGRNPSEEYF. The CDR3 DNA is TGTGCCAGCAGCGCTGGACGGAACCCGAGCGAGGAGTACTTC. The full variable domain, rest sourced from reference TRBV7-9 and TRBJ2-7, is DTGVSQNPRHKITKRGQNVTFRCDPISEHNRLYWYRQTLGQGPEFLTYFQNEAQLEKSRLLSDRFSAERPKGSFSTLEIQRTEQGDSAMYLCASSAGRNPSEEYFGPGTRLTVT.

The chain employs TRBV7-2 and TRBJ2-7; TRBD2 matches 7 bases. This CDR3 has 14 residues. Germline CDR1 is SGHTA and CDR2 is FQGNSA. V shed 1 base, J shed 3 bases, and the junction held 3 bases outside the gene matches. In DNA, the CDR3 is TGTGCCAGCAGCTTAGAGGGAGGGAACTACGAGCAGTACTTC. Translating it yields CASSLEGGNYEQYF.

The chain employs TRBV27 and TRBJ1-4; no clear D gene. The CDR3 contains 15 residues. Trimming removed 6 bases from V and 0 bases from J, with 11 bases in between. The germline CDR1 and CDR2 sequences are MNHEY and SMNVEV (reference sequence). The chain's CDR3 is CASSSEGATNEKLFF. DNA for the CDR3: TGTGCCAGCAGCTCGGAGGGTGCAACTAATGAAAAACTGTTTTTT.

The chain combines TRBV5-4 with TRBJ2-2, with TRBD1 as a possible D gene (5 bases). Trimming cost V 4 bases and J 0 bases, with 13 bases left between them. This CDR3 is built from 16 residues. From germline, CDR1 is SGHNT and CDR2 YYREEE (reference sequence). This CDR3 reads CASSPSRASNTGELFF. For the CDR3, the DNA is TGTGCCAGCAGCCCCTCCAGGGCCTCGAACACCGGGGAGCTGTTTTTT.

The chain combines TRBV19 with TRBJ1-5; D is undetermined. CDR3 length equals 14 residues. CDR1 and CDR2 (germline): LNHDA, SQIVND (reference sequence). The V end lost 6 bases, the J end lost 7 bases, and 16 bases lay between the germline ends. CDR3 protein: CASRDGISVQPQHF. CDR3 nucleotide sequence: TGTGCCAGTAGAGATGGGATCTCCGTGCAGCCCCAGCATTTT.

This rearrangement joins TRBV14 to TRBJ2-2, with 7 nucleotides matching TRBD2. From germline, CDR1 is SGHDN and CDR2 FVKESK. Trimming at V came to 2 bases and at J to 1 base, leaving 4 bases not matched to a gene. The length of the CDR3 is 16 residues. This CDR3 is CASSQRSGMNTGELFF. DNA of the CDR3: TGTGCCAGCAGCCAACGGAGCGGGATGAACACCGGGGAGCTGTTTTTT.

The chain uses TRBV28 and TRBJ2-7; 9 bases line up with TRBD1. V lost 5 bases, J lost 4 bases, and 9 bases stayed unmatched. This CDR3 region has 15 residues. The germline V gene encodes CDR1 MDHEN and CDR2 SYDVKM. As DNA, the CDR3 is TGTGCCAGCAGTCGCCCGGGACAGGGAGGGTACGAGCAGTACTTC. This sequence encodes CASSRPGQGGYEQYF.

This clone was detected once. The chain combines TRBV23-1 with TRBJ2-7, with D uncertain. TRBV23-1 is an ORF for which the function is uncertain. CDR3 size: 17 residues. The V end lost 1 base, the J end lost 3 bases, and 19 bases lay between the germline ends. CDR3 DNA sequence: TGCGCCAGCAGTCAATTGGGCGGAACTAAACTCTACTACGAGCAGTACTTC. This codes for CASSQLGGTKLYYEQYF.

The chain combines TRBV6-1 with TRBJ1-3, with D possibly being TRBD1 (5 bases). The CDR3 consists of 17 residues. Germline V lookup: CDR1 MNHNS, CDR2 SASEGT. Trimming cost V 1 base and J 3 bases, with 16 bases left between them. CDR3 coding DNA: TGTGCCAGCAGTGAAGTGGCGCCGGGACGTTATGGAAACACCATATATTTT. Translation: CASSEVAPGRYGNTIYF.

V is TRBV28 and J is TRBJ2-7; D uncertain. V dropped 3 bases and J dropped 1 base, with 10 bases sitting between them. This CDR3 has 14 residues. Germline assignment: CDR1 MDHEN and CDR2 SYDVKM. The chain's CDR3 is CASSFFKESYEQYF. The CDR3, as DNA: TGTGCCAGCAGTTTTTTTAAGGAATCCTACGAGCAGTACTTC.

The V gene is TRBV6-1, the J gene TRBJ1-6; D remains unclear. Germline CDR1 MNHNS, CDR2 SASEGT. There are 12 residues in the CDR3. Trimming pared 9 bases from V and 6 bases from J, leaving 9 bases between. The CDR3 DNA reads TGTGCCAGTAGCGTGGGTAATTCACCCCTCCACTTT. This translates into CASSVGNSPLHF.

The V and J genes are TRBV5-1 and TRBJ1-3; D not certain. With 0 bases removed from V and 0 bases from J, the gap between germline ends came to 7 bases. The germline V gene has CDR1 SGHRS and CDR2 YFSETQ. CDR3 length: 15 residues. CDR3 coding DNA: TGCGCCAGCAGCTTGGCCCTGGACTCTGGAAACACCATATATTTT. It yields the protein CASSLALDSGNTIYF. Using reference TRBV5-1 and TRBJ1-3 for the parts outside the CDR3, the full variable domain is KAGVTQTPRYLIKTRGQQVTLSCSPISGHRSVSWYQQTPGQGLQFLFEYFSETQRNKGNFPGRFSGRQFSNSRSEMNVSTLELGDSALYLCASSLALDSGNTIYFGEGSWLTVV.